One sample yielded the 22 T cell receptor beta chains listed below, sequenced in a study of response to subunit inactivated influenza vaccine. TCRdb re-called the RT-PCR reads with MiXCR, one entry per CDR3 protein. The sample lists under 550,000 distinct CDR3 sequences, approximately 7.1% occurring once. Sequencing was performed on PBMCs from blood, taken around 25 months after vaccination. The receptor source for this set is a man aged 50-75 years who received an inactivated influenza vaccine.

The table lists this clonotype with a few counts. The chain combines TRBV9 with TRBJ2-7, with 11 bases fitting TRBD2. CDR1 and CDR2 from the germline V gene are SGDLS and YYNGEE. The CDR3 is made up of 15 amino acids. V trimming: 0 bases; J trimming: 5 bases; junction bases outside the gene matches: 4. The CDR3 protein is CASSVEGTSGNEQYF. The CDR3 bases are TGTGCCAGCAGCGTAGAGGGGACTAGCGGCAACGAGCAGTACTTC.

This clonotype occurred a few times. V usage is TRBV12-3 or TRBV12-4 and J usage is TRBJ1-3; unclear D gene. The CDR3 has 13 amino acids. V gave up 8 bases and J gave up 4 bases, with 12 bases separating them. The CDR3: CASASAEGNTIYF. DNA for the CDR3: TGTGCCAGCGCTTCCGCGGAAGGAAACACCATATATTTT.

The table lists this clonotype with a few counts. The chain combines TRBV20-1 with TRBJ2-1; TRBD2 matches 9 bases. This CDR3 has 12 residues. Germline loops: CDR1 DFQATT, CDR2 SNEGSKA (reference sequence). V gave up 7 bases and J gave up 6 bases; unmatched junction bases: 4. CDR3 nucleotide sequence: TGCAGTGAGGGCGGGAGGGCCAATGAGCAGTTCTTC. Protein: CSEGGRANEQFF.

The chain has TRBV6-5 and TRBJ2-2, with 9 bases identical to TRBD2. The ends lost 0 bases at V and 13 bases at J; junction bases unmatched: 3. Germline V gene lookup returns CDR1 MNHEY and CDR2 SVGAGI. This CDR3 has 13 residues. The CDR3 DNA reads TGTGCCAGCAGTTACTCCCCGCGGGAGGGGCTGTTTTTT. Translating it yields CASSYSPREGLFF.

Only a few counts were recorded for this clonotype. The rearrangement links TRBV12-3 or TRBV12-4 to TRBJ1-1; no clear D. CDR3 length equals 13 residues. V lost 4 bases to trimming and J lost 10 bases, with 16 bases between them. CDR3 bases: TGTGCCAGCAGTTCCCGCGGCCTCATGGCAGCTTTCTTT. Amino acids: CASSSRGLMAAFF.

The V gene is TRBV3-1, the J gene TRBJ1-5, with a tentative D call TRBD1 (6 bases). Germline V gene data show CDR1 as LGHDT and CDR2 as YNNKEL (reference sequence). The germline V and J ends were trimmed by 1 base and 11 bases, with 15 bases remaining between them. The CDR3 spans 14 residues. The CDR3 bases are TGTGCCAGCAGCCAAGGGACAGAGGGGGAAGCCCAGCATTTT. Its translation: CASSQGTEGEAQHF.

Details on this clonotype: A junction end diverges from the germline sequence, so it may reflect a read error. The chain combines TRBV20-1 with TRBJ1-2, with D possibly matching TRBD1 (6 bases). Germline V gene data show CDR1 as DFQATT and CDR2 as SNEGSKA (reference sequence). This CDR3 comprises 13 residues. The CDR3 nucleotides read TGCAGCGCTAGTATTAGGGGGATTTCTGGCTACACCTTC. Translation gives CSASIRGISGYTF.

This clonotype was counted many times. The V call is TRBV7-8, the J call TRBJ2-7; 7 nucleotides line up with TRBD1. The CDR3 contains 15 residues. With V trimmed by 2 bases and J by 6 bases, 10 bases remained unmatched. The germline CDR1 and CDR2 sequences are SGHVS and FQNEAQ. The chain's CDR3 is CASSLTAGGLGEQYF. CDR3 in DNA: TGTGCCAGCAGCTTAACGGCAGGGGGATTGGGCGAGCAGTACTTC.

The chain joins TRBV20-1 to TRBJ2-1; perhaps TRBD2 as D (6 bases). This CDR3 comprises 15 residues. Germline CDR1 is DFQATT and CDR2 is SNEGSKA (reference sequence). Trimming removed 0 bases at V and 9 bases at J, with 18 bases between. This CDR3 is CSARDRAPGVSEQFF. The CDR3 DNA follows: TGCAGTGCTAGAGATCGGGCCCCGGGGGTCAGTGAGCAGTTCTTC.

This clonotype has ten or more counts. The J gene is TRBJ2-5, the V gene TRBV20-1; possible D gene TRBD2, 6 bases. The V gene lost 0 bases and the J gene lost 5 bases, with 22 bases spanning the gap. The CDR3 is 17 residues long. CDR1 is DFQATT and CDR2 is SNEGSKA in the germline V gene (reference sequence). CDR3 nucleotides: TGCAGTGCTAGAGATTGGGGGACTGAAAAAAGACGGGAGACCCAGTACTTC. It yields the protein CSARDWGTEKRRETQYF.

This clonotype showed up just a few times. The chain carries TRBV4-1 and TRBJ2-7; 7 bases line up with TRBD1. The CDR3 length is 17 residues. Losses at the gene ends were 0 bases for V and 4 bases for J; bases not matched to a gene: 12. Germline loops: CDR1 MGHRA, CDR2 YSYEKL. The CDR3 loop reads CASSQDFRTGRIYEQYF. The CDR3 DNA reads as TGCGCCAGCAGCCAAGATTTCAGGACAGGAAGAATTTACGAGCAGTACTTC.

This clonotype has at least ten counts. The V and J genes are TRBV20-1 and TRBJ2-7; maybe TRBD2 (6 bases). The CDR3 covers 14 residues. V was trimmed by 4 bases and J by 5 bases, leaving 18 bases between them. CDR1 and CDR2 (germline): DFQATT, SNEGSKA (reference sequence). CDR3 bases: TGCAGTGCTATATGGGGCGCCCGGGGGAACGAGCAGTACTTC. Translation: CSAIWGARGNEQYF.

This clonotype showed up many times. V is TRBV20-1 and J is TRBJ2-5; D gene uncertain. Trimming removed 3 bases from V and 10 bases from J, with 21 bases in between. Germline V lookup: CDR1 DFQATT, CDR2 SNEGSKA (reference sequence). This CDR3 contains 14 residues. Here the CDR3 DNA reads TGCAGTGCTAGTGATCCGACCGCACCCCGATACCAGTACTTC. Its protein is CSASDPTAPRYQYF.

The chain recombines TRBV20-1 with TRBJ2-1, with a tentative D call TRBD1 (6 bases). The V gene lost 5 bases and the J gene lost 8 bases, with 16 bases spanning the gap. The germline V gene encodes CDR1 DFQATT and CDR2 SNEGSKA (reference sequence). The CDR3 is 13 amino acids. The CDR3 sequence is CSAWDTLRDEQFF. CDR3 sequence (DNA): TGCAGTGCTTGGGACACACTAAGGGATGAGCAGTTCTTC.

This clonotype has a count of ten or more. The chain couples TRBV7-2 to TRBJ2-7; no firm D call. V was trimmed by 7 bases and J by 2 bases, leaving 15 bases between them. Germline CDR1 SGHTA, CDR2 FQGNSA. The CDR3 is made up of 14 amino acids. CDR3 loop: CASNSRYNPYEQYF. CDR3 DNA sequence: TGTGCCAGCAACTCTAGGTACAACCCCTACGAGCAGTACTTC.

This clonotype was counted a few times. The rearrangement joins TRBV12-3 or TRBV12-4 to TRBJ1-1; TRBD1 is a possible D gene (5 bases). CDR3 length: 11 amino acids. Trimming cost V 6 bases and J 8 bases, with 10 bases left between them. The CDR3 reads CASSRVREAFF. Written as DNA, the CDR3 is TGTGCCAGCAGCAGGGTACGGGAAGCTTTCTTT.

This clonotype was observed a few times. The chain joins TRBV7-2 to TRBJ2-5, with 7 bases lining up with TRBD1. The ends lost 5 bases at V and 4 bases at J; junction bases unmatched: 7. The CDR3 consists of 14 residues. CDR1 SGHTA and CDR2 FQGNSA come from the germline V gene. The CDR3 here is CASSIPTGTETQYF. The CDR3 bases are TGTGCCAGCAGCATCCCGACAGGGACAGAGACCCAGTACTTC. The full variable domain, rest sourced from reference TRBV7-2 and TRBJ2-5, is GAGVSQSPSNKVTEKGKDVELRCDPISGHTALYWYRQSLGQGLEFLIYFQGNSAPDKSGLPSDRFSAERTGGSVSTLTIQRTQQEDSAVYLCASSIPTGTETQYFGPGTRLLVL.

This chain joins TRBV10-3 and TRBJ2-2; the D is unclear. The CDR3 spans 11 residues. V dropped 7 bases and J dropped 7 bases, with 7 bases sitting between them. Germline CDR1 is ENHRY and CDR2 is SYGVKD. CDR3 sequence (DNA): TGTGCCATCACTGGTGGCGGGGAGCTGTTTTTT. Translating gives CAITGGGELFF.

This clonotype was recorded a few times. This chain links TRBV10-2 with TRBJ2-2; D possibly corresponds to TRBD2 (6 bases). CDR1 and CDR2 (germline): WSHSY, SAAADI. V was clipped by 2 bases and J by 4 bases, with 11 bases between them. The CDR3 runs to 15 residues. The CDR3 is CASSEGGILTGELFF. The CDR3 coding sequence is TGCGCCAGCAGTGAGGGGGGGATTCTCACCGGGGAGCTGTTTTTT.

The chain links TRBV6-6 to TRBJ2-5, with D possibly matching TRBD2 (6 bases). Germline V CDR1 and CDR2: MNHNY, SVGAGI (reference sequence). This CDR3 comprises 13 residues. V lost 6 bases to trimming and J lost 6 bases, with 14 bases between them. The CDR3 protein is CASSPSGRQTQYF. DNA for the CDR3: TGTGCCAGCAGCCCAAGCGGGCGGCAGACCCAGTACTTC.

This clonotype was observed a few times. The V and J genes are TRBV5-1 and TRBJ2-2; 8 bases map to TRBD1. Germline lookup yields CDR1 SGHRS and CDR2 YFSETQ. The ends lost 0 bases at V and 5 bases at J; junction bases unmatched: 9. The CDR3 totals 17 residues. The CDR3: CASSLETGGMRTGELFF. DNA for the CDR3: TGCGCCAGCAGCTTGGAAACAGGGGGGATGAGAACCGGGGAGCTGTTTTTT. Looking up the rest from reference TRBV5-1 and TRBJ2-2 gives the full variable domain: KAGVTQTPRYLIKTRGQQVTLSCSPISGHRSVSWYQQTPGQGLQFLFEYFSETQRNKGNFPGRFSGRQFSNSRSEMNVSTLELGDSALYLCASSLETGGMRTGELFFGEGSRLTVL.

This clonotype was recorded at least ten times. The rearrangement links TRBV21-1 to TRBJ1-2. TRBV21-1 is recorded as a pseudogene. The CDR3 totals 15 residues. The chain's CDR3 is CASSKRPFSPYGYTF. In DNA, the CDR3 is TGTGCCAGCAGCAAACGGCCCTTCTCCCCCTATGGCTACACCTTC.